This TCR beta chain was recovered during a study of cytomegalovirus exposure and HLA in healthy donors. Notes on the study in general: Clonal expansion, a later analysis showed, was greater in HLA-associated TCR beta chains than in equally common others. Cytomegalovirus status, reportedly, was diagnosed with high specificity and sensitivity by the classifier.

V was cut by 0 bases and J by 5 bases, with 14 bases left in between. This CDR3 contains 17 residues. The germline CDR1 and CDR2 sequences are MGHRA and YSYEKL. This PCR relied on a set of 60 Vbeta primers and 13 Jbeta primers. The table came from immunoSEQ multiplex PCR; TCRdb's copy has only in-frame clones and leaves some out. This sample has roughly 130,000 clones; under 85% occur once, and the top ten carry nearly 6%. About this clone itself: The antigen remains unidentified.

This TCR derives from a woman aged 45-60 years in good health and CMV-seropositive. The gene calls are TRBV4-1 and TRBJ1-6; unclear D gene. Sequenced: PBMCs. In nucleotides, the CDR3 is TGCGCCAGCAGCCAAGAGGGTTGGACGGGAAATAATTCACCCCTCCACTTT. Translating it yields CASSQEGWTGNNSPLHF.